Listed below are T cell receptor beta chains from one sample, sequenced in a study of blood T cell repertoires in COVID-19. Sequencing was performed with immunoSEQ multiplex PCR; in TCRdb, only in-frame clones are kept and a portion is missing. The sample lists under 45,000 clones; roughly 80% were seen once. Sequencing input: peripheral blood. These receptors were obtained from a man in his 70s with COVID-19, enrolled during active disease. Each CDR3 is given with its conserved first and last residue. D genes are given only for firm matches. The size entry is marked missing in some rows and otherwise reads once, few, many or a size class.

TRBJ1-4	NA	TRBV9	NA	CASSVGGPGGDEKLFF	TGTGCCAGCAGCGTAGGGGGCCCGGGAGGGGATGAAAAACTGTTTTTT
TRBJ1-6	TRBD1	TRBV10-3	once	CAIRRDSNNSPLHF	TGTGCCATCAGGCGGGACAGCAATAATTCACCCCTCCACTTT
TRBJ2-2	NA	TRBV5-1	once	CVSSLQGGTGELFF	TGCGTCAGCAGTTTACAGGGTGGCACCGGGGAGCTGTTTTTT
TRBJ1-3	NA	TRBV6-5	once	CASSARTNGNTIYF	TGTGCCAGCAGCGCACGGACAAATGGAAACACCATATATTTT
TRBJ1-2	NA	TRBV10-3	few	CAISESGTTYGYTF	TGTGCCATCAGTGAGTCTGGGACAACCTATGGCTACACCTTC
TRBJ2-4	NA	TRBV28	NA	CASTDRGLRNLAKNIQYF	TGTGCCAGCACCGACCGAGGCCTTAGGAATCTAGCCAAAAACATTCAGTACTTC
TRBJ2-1	TRBD2	TRBV2	NA	CASSTGTSTEQFF	TGTGCCAGCAGTACCGGGACTAGCACTGAGCAGTTCTTC
TRBJ1-1	NA	TRBV29-1	NA	CSVARVEDTEAFF	TGCAGCGTTGCCAGGGTTGAGGACACTGAAGCTTTCTTT
TRBJ1-4	NA	TRBV5-4	NA	CASSVAGQNEKLFF	TGTGCCAGCAGCGTTGCGGGGCAGAATGAAAAACTGTTTTTT
TRBJ1-4	TRBD1	TRBV2	NA	CASSGQGASEKLFF	TGTGCCAGCAGTGGGCAGGGGGCGAGTGAAAAACTGTTTTTT
TRBJ2-7	NA	TRBV19	few	CASRKRPKGGGAYEQYF	TGTGCCAGTAGGAAAAGACCTAAGGGTGGAGGCGCCTACGAGCAGTACTTC
TRBJ1-3	NA	TRBV10-1	NA	CASSELFGNGNTIYF	TGCGCCAGCAGTGAGTTGTTCGGGAATGGAAACACCATATATTTT
TRBJ2-2	NA	TRBV6-5	few	CASSLGGNTGELFF	TGTGCCAGCAGTCTCGGAGGGAACACCGGGGAGCTGTTTTTT
TRBJ1-2	NA	TRBV7-2	NA	CASSLDTPRSGGYTF	TGTGCCAGCAGCTTAGATACCCCCAGGTCAGGGGGCTACACCTTC
TRBJ2-7	TRBD1	TRBV5-4	NA	CASSRTTGGEQYF	TGTGCCAGCAGCAGGACAACAGGGGGCGAGCAGTACTTC
TRBJ2-1	TRBD2	TRBV3-1/TRBV3-2	NA	CASSPLAGAQFF	TGTGCCAGCAGCCCTCTAGCGGGAGCGCAGTTCTTC
TRBJ2-1	NA	TRBV2	few	CASGSVDNEQFF	TGTGCCAGCGGGAGTGTCGACAATGAGCAGTTCTTC
TRBJ2-3	NA	TRBV4-1	few	CASSQDAGYTDTQYF	TGCGCCAGCAGCCAAGACGCGGGTTACACAGATACGCAGTATTTT
TRBJ2-7	TRBD1	TRBV5-1	NA	CASSHGQGEKYEQYF	TGCGCCAGCAGCCATGGACAGGGGGAGAAATACGAGCAGTACTTC
TRBJ2-1	TRBD1	TRBV4-3	NA	CASSQSGQAVGDEQFF	TGCGCCAGCAGCCAATCCGGACAGGCGGTAGGGGATGAGCAGTTCTTC
TRBJ2-1	TRBD2	TRBV19	NA	CASRWLAGVGNEQFF	TGTGCCAGTAGGTGGCTAGCGGGAGTCGGCAATGAGCAGTTCTTC
TRBJ2-3	TRBD2	TRBV6-1	NA	CASSDSGSGTDTQYF	TGTGCCAGCAGTGATAGCGGGAGCGGCACAGATACGCAGTATTTT
TRBJ2-1	TRBD2	TRBV10-3	NA	CAISGQREGRNNEQFF	TGTGCCATCAGTGGCCAGCGGGAGGGCCGCAACAATGAGCAGTTCTTC
TRBJ2-5	NA	TRBV7-3	NA	CASSPRTAQETQYF	TGTGCCAGCAGCCCCCGGACTGCCCAAGAGACCCAGTACTTC
TRBJ1-5	NA	TRBV28	NA	CASSNTGSRPQHF	TGTGCCAGCAGCAATACAGGGTCTAGGCCCCAGCATTTT
TRBJ1-3	TRBD1	TRBV2	NA	CASSGQGAFGNTIYF	TGTGCCAGCAGTGGACAGGGGGCCTTTGGAAACACCATATATTTT
TRBJ1-5	NA	TRBV19	NA	CASSEGAVDRQPQHF	TGTGCCAGTAGTGAAGGGGCAGTAGATCGTCAGCCCCAGCATTTT
TRBJ1-5	NA	TRBV28	NA	CASSSGIRGSQPQHF	TGTGCCAGCAGTTCGGGGATTCGGGGGAGTCAGCCCCAGCATTTT
TRBJ2-1	NA	TRBV7-2	NA	CASSLLPSPYNEQFF	TGTGCCAGCAGCCTGTTGCCTAGCCCCTACAATGAGCAGTTCTTC
TRBJ2-3	TRBD2	TRBV5-5	NA	CASSPGLAGVTDTQYF	TGTGCCAGCAGCCCGGGACTAGCGGGAGTAACAGATACGCAGTATTTT
TRBJ2-7	TRBD2	TRBV3-1/TRBV3-2	NA	CASSQNLAGLPYEQYF	TGTGCCAGCAGCCAAAACTTAGCGGGACTTCCCTACGAGCAGTACTTC
TRBJ1-1	NA	TRBV6-2/TRBV6-3	NA	CASSSNQGITEAFF	TGTGCCAGCAGTTCAAACCAGGGTATCACTGAAGCTTTCTTT
TRBJ2-2	NA	TRBV19	once	CASNAMGRVGTGELFF	TGTGCCAGTAACGCCATGGGCAGGGTAGGCACCGGGGAGCTGTTTTTT
TRBJ2-1	TRBD2	TRBV5-4	NA	CASSLLTRGTIDYNEQFF	TGTGCCAGCAGCCTTCTCACCCGGGGGACTATAGACTACAATGAGCAGTTCTTC
TRBJ2-2	NA	TRBV10-3	few	CAIRIGQGLNTGELFF	TGTGCCATCAGAATAGGACAGGGACTAAACACCGGGGAGCTGTTTTTT
TRBJ1-1	NA	TRBV3-1/TRBV3-2	NA	CASSRQGHSQNTEAFF	TGTGCCAGCAGCCGACAAGGACATTCCCAGAACACTGAAGCTTTCTTT
TRBJ2-1	TRBD2	TRBV27	NA	CASSIVAGGYNEQFF	TGTGCCAGCAGTATCGTAGCGGGAGGGTACAATGAGCAGTTCTTC
TRBJ2-1	TRBD2	TRBV6-2/TRBV6-3	NA	CASSYSLLAGDNEQFF	TGTGCCAGCAGTTACTCATTACTAGCGGGAGACAATGAGCAGTTCTTC
TRBJ1-3	NA	TRBV7-6	NA	CASSLGAGKAGNTIYF	TGTGCCAGCAGCTTAGGGGCAGGGAAAGCCGGAAACACCATATATTTT
TRBJ1-2	NA	TRBV6-5	NA	CASSYDRWAGYTF	TGTGCCAGCAGTTACGACCGGTGGGCTGGCTACACCTTC
TRBJ2-7	NA	TRBV9	NA	CASSPGVSSYEQYF	TGTGCCAGCAGCCCGGGGGTGTCTTCCTACGAGCAGTACTTC
TRBJ1-5	TRBD1	TRBV9	NA	CASSVTGVDQPQHF	TGTGCCAGCAGCGTTACAGGGGTGGATCAGCCCCAGCATTTT
TRBJ2-7	NA	TRBV11-1	medium-sized	CASSLVLDNSYEQYF	TGTGCCAGCAGCTTAGTCTTAGACAACTCCTACGAGCAGTACTTC
TRBJ1-1	TRBD1	TRBV28	NA	CASSHRGRDTEAFF	TGTGCCAGCAGCCACAGGGGTCGCGATACTGAAGCTTTCTTT
TRBJ1-1	NA	TRBV5-1	NA	CASSLAQTGGNTEAFF	TGCGCCAGCAGCTTGGCCCAGACAGGTGGGAACACTGAAGCTTTCTTT
TRBJ1-1	NA	TRBV30	NA	CAWSVGQSHEAFF	TGTGCCTGGAGTGTTGGACAGTCCCATGAAGCTTTCTTT
TRBJ2-7	NA	TRBV7-3	NA	CASAGGDSYEQYF	TGTGCCAGCGCGGGCGGGGACTCTTACGAGCAGTACTTC
TRBJ1-2	NA	TRBV30	once	CARDFRGSYPGYTF	TGTGCCCGGGATTTTCGGGGTAGTTACCCTGGCTACACCTTC
TRBJ1-5	NA	TRBV19	NA	CASSIRTSPRQPQHF	TGTGCCAGTAGTATACGGACATCGCCCAGGCAGCCCCAGCATTTT
TRBJ1-2	TRBD1	TRBV3-1/TRBV3-2	NA	CASSQGTGPRFYGYTF	TGTGCCAGCAGCCAAGGGACAGGACCTCGGTTCTATGGCTACACCTTC
TRBJ1-5	NA	TRBV7-2	NA	CASSLASGQRQPQHF	TGTGCCAGCAGCTTAGCGTCCGGCCAGAGGCAGCCCCAGCATTTT
TRBJ2-7	NA	TRBV7-8	NA	CASSPDLHSYEQYF	TGTGCCAGCAGCCCGGACTTGCACTCCTACGAGCAGTACTTC
TRBJ2-7	TRBD1	TRBV4-2	NA	CASSQFWGSGTGDYEQYF	TGTGCCAGCAGCCAATTTTGGGGTTCCGGGACAGGGGACTACGAGCAGTACTTC
TRBJ1-5	TRBD1	TRBV9	NA	CASSAQGVGDQPQHF	TGTGCCAGCAGCGCACAGGGGGTGGGGGATCAGCCCCAGCATTTT
TRBJ2-1	NA	TRBV11-1	few	CASSPNGIQFF	TGTGCCAGCAGCCCCAACGGGATTCAGTTCTTC
TRBJ2-7	NA	TRBV19	once	CASSISQGGTYEQYF	TGTGCCAGTAGTATAAGCCAGGGCGGGACCTACGAGCAGTACTTC
TRBJ2-1	TRBD2	TRBV20-1	NA	CSASGRERYNEQFF	TGCAGTGCTAGTGGGCGGGAGAGGTACAATGAGCAGTTCTTC
TRBJ2-2	NA	TRBV6-2/TRBV6-3	NA	CASSYGRVTGELFF	TGTGCCAGCAGTTACGGCAGGGTGACCGGGGAGCTGTTTTTT
TRBJ2-1	TRBD2	TRBV7-2	NA	CASSLTSGIRNEQFF	TGTGCCAGCAGCCTAACTAGCGGGATTCGCAATGAGCAGTTCTTC
TRBJ1-2	TRBD1	TRBV28	NA	CASSRLAGRGFYGYTF	TGTGCCAGCAGTCGGTTGGCCGGCAGGGGGTTCTATGGCTACACCTTC